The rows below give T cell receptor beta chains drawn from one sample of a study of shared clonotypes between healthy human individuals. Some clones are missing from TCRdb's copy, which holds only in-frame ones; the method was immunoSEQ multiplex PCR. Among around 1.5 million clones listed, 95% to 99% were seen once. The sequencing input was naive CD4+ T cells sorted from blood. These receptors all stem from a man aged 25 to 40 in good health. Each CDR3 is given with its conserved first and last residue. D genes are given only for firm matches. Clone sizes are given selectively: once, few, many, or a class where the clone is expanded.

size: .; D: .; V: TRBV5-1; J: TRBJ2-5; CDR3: CASSPGSKETQYF; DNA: TGCGCCAGCAGCCCCGGTTCGAAGGAGACCCAGTACTTC
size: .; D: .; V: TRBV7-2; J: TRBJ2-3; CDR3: CASSSYRPLTDTQYF; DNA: TGTGCCAGCAGCTCTTACCGACCCCTAACAGATACGCAGTATTTT
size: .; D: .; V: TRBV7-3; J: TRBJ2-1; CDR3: CASSPLARSTYNEQFF; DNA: TGTGCCAGCAGCCCTCTGGCGAGGAGCACCTACAATGAGCAGTTCTTC
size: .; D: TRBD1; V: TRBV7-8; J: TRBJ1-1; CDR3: CASSLQGANTEAFF; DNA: TGTGCCAGCAGCTTACAGGGGGCTAACACTGAAGCTTTCTTT
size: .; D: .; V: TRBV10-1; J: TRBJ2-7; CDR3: CASSENVAYEQYF; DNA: TGCGCCAGCAGTGAGAATGTGGCCTACGAGCAGTACTTC
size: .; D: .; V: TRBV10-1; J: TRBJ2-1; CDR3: CASSDGTYNEQFF; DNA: TGCGCCAGCAGTGATGGGACTTACAATGAGCAGTTCTTC
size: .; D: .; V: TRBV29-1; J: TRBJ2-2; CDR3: CSVGLNANTGELFF; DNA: TGCAGCGTCGGACTGAATGCGAACACCGGGGAGCTGTTTTTT
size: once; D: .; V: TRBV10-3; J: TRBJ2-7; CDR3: CAISGGGTNPYEQYF; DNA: TGTGCCATCAGTGGAGGGGGGACTAACCCTTACGAGCAGTACTTC
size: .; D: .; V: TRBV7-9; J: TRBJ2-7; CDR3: CASSFGDRSSYEQYF; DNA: TGTGCCAGCAGCTTCGGAGACAGGTCCTCCTACGAGCAGTACTTC
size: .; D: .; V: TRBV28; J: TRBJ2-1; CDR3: CASRFHGSSDEQFF; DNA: TGTGCCAGCAGGTTCCATGGCAGTTCGGATGAGCAGTTCTTC
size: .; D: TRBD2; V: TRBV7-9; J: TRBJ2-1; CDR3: CASSPGTSGNYNEQFF; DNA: TGTGCCAGCAGCCCGGGGACTAGCGGGAATTACAATGAGCAGTTCTTC
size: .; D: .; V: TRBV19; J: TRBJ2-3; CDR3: CASKFAGDTDTQYF; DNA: TGTGCCAGTAAGTTCGCAGGGGACACAGATACGCAGTATTTT
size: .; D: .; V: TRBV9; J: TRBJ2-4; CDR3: CASSPAEGLFGAKNIQYF; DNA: TGTGCCAGCAGCCCCGCGGAGGGCCTATTCGGAGCCAAAAACATTCAGTACTTC
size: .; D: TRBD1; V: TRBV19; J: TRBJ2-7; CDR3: CASSATGDYEQYF; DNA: TGTGCCAGTAGTGCGACAGGGGACTACGAGCAGTACTTC
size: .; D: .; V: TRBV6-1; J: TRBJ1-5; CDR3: CASSEYGARNQPQHF; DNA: TGTGCCAGCAGTGAATATGGGGCTCGCAATCAGCCCCAGCATTTT
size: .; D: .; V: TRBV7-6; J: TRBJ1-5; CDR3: CASSPDWGKNQPQHF; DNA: TGTGCCAGCAGCCCTGACTGGGGGAAGAATCAGCCCCAGCATTTT
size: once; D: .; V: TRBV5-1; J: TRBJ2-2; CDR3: CASSSSQGKNTGELFF; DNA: TGCGCCAGCAGCTCGTCACAGGGAAAGAACACCGGGGAGCTGTTTTTT
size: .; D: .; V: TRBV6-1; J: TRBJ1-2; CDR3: CASSERAVYGYTF; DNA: TGTGCCAGCAGTGAACGGGCAGTCTATGGCTACACCTTC
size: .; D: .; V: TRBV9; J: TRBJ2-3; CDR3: CASGFAGSDTQYF; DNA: TGTGCCAGCGGGTTTGCGGGATCTGATACGCAGTATTTT
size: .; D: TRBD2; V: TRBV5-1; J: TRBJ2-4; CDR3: CASSWAGADIQYF; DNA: TGCGCCAGCAGCTGGGCGGGAGCGGACATTCAGTACTTC
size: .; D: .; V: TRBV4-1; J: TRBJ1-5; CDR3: CASSQEPTRSNQPQHF; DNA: TGCGCCAGCAGCCAAGAACCCACCCGAAGCAATCAGCCCCAGCATTTT
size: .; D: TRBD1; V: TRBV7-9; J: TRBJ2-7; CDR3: CASSPIYRDSAYEQYF; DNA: TGTGCCAGCAGCCCGATTTACCGGGACAGTGCTTACGAGCAGTACTTC
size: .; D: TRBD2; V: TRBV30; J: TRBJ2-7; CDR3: CAWRRTSGSGKYEQYF; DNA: TGTGCCTGGCGACGGACTAGCGGGAGTGGAAAATACGAGCAGTACTTC